The sample holds a few counts of the clone carrying this TCR beta chain. The data belong to a study of blood T cell repertoires in COVID-19. Turning to the study itself: From T cells, B-cell-depleted T cells, or PBMCs came the material, which was cDNA or gDNA.

Enrolled through a virtual design, the participants were between 18 and 89 years of age and came from around 25 US areas. Each participant's cohort was designated according to participant-reported clinical history. Donors in Cohort 3 who had recovered were those with two negative PCRs, healthcare professional clearance, or resolution of their symptoms. V dropped 2 bases and J dropped 3 bases, with 4 bases sitting between them. The CDR3 has 12 amino acids. CDR1 is LGHDT and CDR2 is YNNKEL in the germline V gene (reference sequence). The assay was immunoSEQ multiplex PCR, and TCRdb's table has in-frame clones only and misses some. This repertoire shows about 300,000 clones, approximately 88% found once; its top ten account for 1.5% to 2%.

The TCR originated in a woman in her forties who had recovered from COVID-19. The rearrangement uses TRBV3-1 (or the pseudogene TRBV3-2) and TRBJ1-2; no clear D gene. Specimen: PBMCs or T cells enriched from blood (not recorded which). The chain's CDR3 is CASSQSDYGYTF. In DNA form, the CDR3 reads TGTGCCAGCAGCCAATCCGACTATGGCTACACCTTC.